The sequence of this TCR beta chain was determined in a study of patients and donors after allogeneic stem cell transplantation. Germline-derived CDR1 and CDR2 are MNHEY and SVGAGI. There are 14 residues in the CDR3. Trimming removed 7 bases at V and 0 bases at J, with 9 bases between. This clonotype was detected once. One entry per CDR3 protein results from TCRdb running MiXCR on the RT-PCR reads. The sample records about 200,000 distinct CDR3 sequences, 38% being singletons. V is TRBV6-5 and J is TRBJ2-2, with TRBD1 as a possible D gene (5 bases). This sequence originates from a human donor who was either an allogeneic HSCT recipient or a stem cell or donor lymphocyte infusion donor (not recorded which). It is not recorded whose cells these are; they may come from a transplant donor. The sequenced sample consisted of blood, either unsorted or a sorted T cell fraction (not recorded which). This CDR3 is CASTTGPNTGELFF. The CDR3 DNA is TGTGCCAGCACTACAGGCCCGAACACCGGGGAGCTGTTTTTT.